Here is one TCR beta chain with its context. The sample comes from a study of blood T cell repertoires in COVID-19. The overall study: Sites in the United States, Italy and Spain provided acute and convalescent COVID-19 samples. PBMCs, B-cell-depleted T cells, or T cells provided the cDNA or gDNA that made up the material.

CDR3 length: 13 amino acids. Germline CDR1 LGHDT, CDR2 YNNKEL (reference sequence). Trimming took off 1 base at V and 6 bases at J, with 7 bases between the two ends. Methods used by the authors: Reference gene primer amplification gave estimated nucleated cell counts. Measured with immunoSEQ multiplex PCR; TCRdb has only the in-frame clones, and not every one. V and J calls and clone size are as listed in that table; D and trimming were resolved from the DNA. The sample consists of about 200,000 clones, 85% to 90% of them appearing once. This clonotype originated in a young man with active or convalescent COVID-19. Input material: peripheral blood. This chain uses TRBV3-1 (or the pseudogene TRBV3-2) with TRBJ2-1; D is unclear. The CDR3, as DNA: TGTGCCAGCAGCCAAGCCGGGTTCAATGAGCAGTTCTTC. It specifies CASSQAGFNEQFF.